This TCR beta chain was found in a study of blood T cell repertoires in COVID-19. Whole-study context: Sites in the United States, Italy and Spain provided acute and convalescent COVID-19 samples. In each case, the material was cDNA or gDNA derived from T cells, B-cell-depleted T cells, or PBMCs.

Authors' processing steps: Reference gene primer amplification in the assay estimated nucleated cell counts. TCRdb keeps only in-frame clones here, not all; method: immunoSEQ multiplex PCR. Clone size and the V and J calls come from that table; the DNA yielded D and trimming. The sample has around 60,000 clones, 80% to 90% seen once. CDR1 and CDR2 from the germline V gene are SGHNT and YYREEE (reference sequence). This CDR3 region has 14 residues. The junction had 3 bases not matched to a gene; V was cut back by 3 bases and J by 4 bases. This receptor was taken from a woman aged 55-75 years with acute or convalescent COVID-19. The rearrangement links TRBV5-4 to TRBJ2-1, with 8 bases that match TRBD1. The sample taken for sequencing was peripheral blood. The CDR3 DNA reads as TGTGCCAGCAGCTCGGGACAGGAGTACAATGAGCAGTTCTTC. Translation: CASSSGQEYNEQFF.